The source of this T cell receptor (beta chain) is a study of cytomegalovirus exposure and HLA in healthy donors. V was trimmed by 4 bases and J by 8 bases, leaving 8 bases between them. This CDR3 is 11 amino acids long. Germline V CDR1 and CDR2: MNHEY, SVGAGI. It was with 60 Vbeta and 13 Jbeta primers that the PCR ran. The repertoire was sequenced with immunoSEQ multiplex PCR; TCRdb's copy has only in-frame clones and lacks some. Of 150,000 to 200,000 clones in the sample, over 70% were seen once. The receptor was derived from a man aged 18-30 years in good health and CMV-seropositive. The specimen was PBMCs. V gene TRBV6-5 combines with J gene TRBJ1-1; TRBD1 is a possible D gene (5 bases). The CDR3: CASSLYREAFF. The CDR3 DNA follows: TGTGCCAGCAGTTTGTACAGGGAAGCTTTCTTT.